This TCR beta chain was identified in a study of neurological immune-mediated disorders. Study-level results: The greatest degree of TCR clonal expansion was observed in HTLV-1-associated myelopathy, with the lowest in multiple sclerosis, below that of healthy controls.

This clonotype occurred many times. Its specificity is unknown. TCRdb recomputed calls from the 5' RACE reads with MiXCR, one row per CDR3 protein. The table has 84,000 or so distinct CDR3 sequences, 9% to 12% seen once. V was shortened by 0 bases and J by 1 base, with 7 bases between the two germline ends. Per germline, CDR1 LGHDT and CDR2 YNNKEL (reference sequence). This CDR3 has 15 residues. The sequence was obtained from a man aged 35 to 55 in good health. What was sequenced was PBMCs. The rearrangement joins TRBV3-1 to TRBJ1-5, with no clear D. The CDR3 bases are TGTGCCAGCAGCCAAGAACCGTGGAGCAATCAGCCCCAGCATTTT. Its translation is CASSQEPWSNQPQHF.